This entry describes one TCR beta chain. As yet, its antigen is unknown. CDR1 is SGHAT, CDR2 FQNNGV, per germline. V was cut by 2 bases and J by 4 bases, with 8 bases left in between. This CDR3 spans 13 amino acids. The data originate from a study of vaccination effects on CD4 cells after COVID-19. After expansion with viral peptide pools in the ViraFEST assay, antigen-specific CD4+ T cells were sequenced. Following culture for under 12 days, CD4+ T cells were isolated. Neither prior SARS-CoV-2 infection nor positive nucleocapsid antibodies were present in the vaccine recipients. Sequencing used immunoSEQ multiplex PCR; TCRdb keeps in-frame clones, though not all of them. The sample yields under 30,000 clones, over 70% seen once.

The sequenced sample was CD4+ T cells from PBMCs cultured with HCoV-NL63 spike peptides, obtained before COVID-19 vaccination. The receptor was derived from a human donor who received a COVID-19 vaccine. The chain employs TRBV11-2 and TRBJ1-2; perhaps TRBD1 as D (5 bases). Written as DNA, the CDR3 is TGTGCCAGCAGCTTACGGGGGGGCTATGGCTACACCTTC. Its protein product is CASSLRGGYGYTF. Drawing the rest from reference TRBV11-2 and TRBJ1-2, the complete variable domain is EAGVAQSPRYKIIEKRQSVAFWCNPISGHATLYWYQQILGQGPKLLIQFQNNGVVDDSQLPKDRFSAERLKGVDSTLKIQPAKLEDSAVYLCASSLRGGYGYTFGSGTRLTVV.